This TCR beta chain emerged from a study of blood T cell repertoires in COVID-19. Study as a whole: Material from acute and convalescent COVID-19 was sourced from the United States, Italy and Spain. T cells, B-cell-depleted T cells, or PBMCs supplied cDNA or gDNA.

In the authors' methods: Estimation of nucleated cell counts relied on the amplification of reference gene primers. Clones were sequenced by immunoSEQ multiplex PCR, and TCRdb holds only the in-frame ones, with some missing. V, J and clone size were drawn from that table, and D and trimming were deduced from the DNA. The sample contains under 350,000 clones, more than 85% of which appear only once. J lost 7 bases, V lost 0 bases, and 11 bases had no gene match. This CDR3 is 16 amino acids long. Germline loops: CDR1 MGHRA, CDR2 YSYEKL. The sample taken for sequencing was peripheral blood. The TCR comes from a man aged 40-49 years with acute or convalescent COVID-19. The chain uses TRBV4-1 and TRBJ1-1; the match to TRBD1 covers 7 bases. The CDR3 spells CASSQELDRPNREAFF. DNA of the CDR3: TGCGCCAGCAGCCAAGAATTGGACAGGCCGAATCGTGAAGCTTTCTTT.